This T cell receptor beta chain stems from a study of naive and memory T cell subsets. Two oligonucleotides, mixed equimolar, formed the beta constant-region primer covering TRBC1 and TRBC2. TCRdb re-analysed the UMI-ligation and nested PCR reads in MiXCR, keeping a single row per CDR3 protein. The sample records 120,000 to 150,000 distinct CDR3 sequences, 15% to 20% being singletons. The germline gives CDR1 LNHDA, CDR2 SQIVND (reference sequence). The CDR3 runs 14 residues. V lost 3 bases and J lost 2, with 11 bases in between. This clonotype was found once. Cells stained for CD3, CD4, CD8, CD45RA, CD27 and viability were sorted into four CD45RA/CD27 subsets.

The chain uses TRBV19 and TRBJ2-7; D call uncertain. The sequencing sample was made of naive CD4+ T cells from blood. The source is a human donor in good health. CDR3 in amino acids: CASSMQLPAYEQYF. In DNA, the CDR3 is TGTGCCAGTAGTATGCAGCTTCCTGCCTACGAGCAGTACTTC.